This TCR beta chain came from a study of blood T cell repertoires in COVID-19. Study at large: Some COVID-19 samples were acute and others convalescent; all came from the United States, Italy and Spain. PBMCs, B-cell-depleted T cells, or T cells provided the cDNA or gDNA that made up the material.

As originally analysed: Using reference gene primer amplification, nucleated cell counts were estimated. Sequencing was performed with immunoSEQ multiplex PCR; in TCRdb, only in-frame clones are kept and a portion is missing. For V, J and clone size, that table is used; D and trimming come from the DNA. Among around 500,000 clones listed, 70% to 90% were seen once. The CDR3 runs 14 residues. Trimming cost V 5 bases and J 3 bases; bases outside gene matches: 4. The V gene's germline CDR1 is LNHDA and CDR2 SQIVND (reference sequence). The sample consisted of peripheral blood. The TCR sequence derives from a human donor in a cohort sampled during active COVID-19. The chain is built from TRBV19 and TRBJ1-3; 7 bases match TRBD1. The CDR3, as DNA: TGTGCCAGTAGTCTTCGGACAGGTGGAAACACCATATATTTT. The encoded protein is CASSLRTGGNTIYF.